This T cell receptor beta chain originates from a study of shared clonotypes between healthy human individuals (TCRdb year 2020). Study-wide context: A few men and two women, aged 18 to 49 years, made up the cohort. For each donor, CD4 naive and CD4 memory were each given three plates, CD8 naive was given two plates, and CD8 memory was given one plate. To estimate repertoire size and how much clonotype sharing occurs between individuals, the study deeply sequenced the blood TCR repertoires of five or six healthy adults. Libraries were prepared and TCR repertoires were sequenced by different laboratories using diverse techniques, in order to increase sequencing depth and limit assay-specific biases. Per donor, leukapheresis produced somewhere between about 0.94 and 10 billion PBMCs.

Remarks on this clone: No antigen is known for it. Nothing much larger sits one base from this clone, and base qualities are not available.

Using the deep immunoSEQ assay, multiplex PCR amplified TCR CDR3 regions from genomic DNA. For each cell subset, the extracted genomic DNA was distributed evenly across all wells of several immunoSEQ 96-well plates, and each plate served as one replicate. Each replicate PCR for sorted subsets received roughly 0.2 ug genomic DNA, equal to about 30,000 T cell genomes. Purified libraries were measured with a Qubit 3.0 fluorometer, size-checked on a Bioanalyzer 2100, and measured again with the KAPA Library Quantification kit. A separate single-read 150-cycle Illumina NextSeq 550 flow cell was used to sequence each immunoSEQ 96-well plate. Regarding the original processing steps: Because the immunoSEQ output held only junctional sequences and lacked quality scores, the filtering could not match the filtering applied to full-length reads. Sequences were annotated with PyIR, a Python wrapper for IgBLAST v1.9, and V/J genes and CDR3 were assigned using IMGT germline references. Reads with weak V/J assignments (E-value above 1e-6), missing CDR3, stop codons, out-of-frame junctions, or ambiguous translated residues were removed. V3J clonotypes were defined as sequences sharing an identical inferred V gene, J gene, and CDR3 amino acid sequence. To compute the percentage overlap between repertoires, the number of shared unique clonotypes was divided by the size of the smaller repertoire. Richness of each repertoire was evaluated using RTK rarefaction, the Chao1 estimator, and Recon v2.1 estimates of unobserved clonotypes. Generation probabilities were computed with OLGA for all TCRbeta clonotypes obtained by the gDNA method from several donors. In its TCRdb copy, this immuneACCESS table keeps in-frame sequences only and misses some clones. Where compared with another copy, unresolved V genes explain less than half of these, and the others have no known cause. V and J calls and clone size are those listed in that table; D and trimming were worked out from the DNA. The sample has a few million clones on record, 90% to 96% of them singletons. 0.1% to 0.15% of the sample goes to the ten largest clones.

Donors were healthy HIV-negative adults with no recently reported acute infections or vaccinations. Only Caucasian adults living in Nashville, Tennessee, USA were represented among the donors. Magnetic negative selection was used to enrich CD4+ T cells, after which naive cells were positively selected on CD45RA and the negative fraction became the memory subset. Blood was obtained by leukapheresis, after which PBMCs were separated by Ficoll-Histopaque density gradient centrifugation and cryopreserved in liquid nitrogen vapor phase. Analytical flow cytometry was used to check the purity and quantity of each magnetically sorted T cell population. Each sorted fraction had its genomic DNA isolated and then quantified by UV absorbance on a Nanodrop 2000c. Broader findings and caveats from the paper: Pairwise subsampling led to the expectation that sequencing depth would affect the degree of clonotype sharing among donors. Sampling was restricted to blood, and TCR repertoires in tissues likely differ from the TCR repertoires found in blood. Because the study included only a small number of donors, the genetic and exposure-history diversity represented was limited. Sharing across several donors was observed for 5% to 6.5% of naive CD4, less than 4% of naive CD8, about 2.5% of memory CD4, and about 0.38% of memory CD8 clonotypes. Higher generation probabilities were observed for clonotypes shared by all four sorted-subset donors than for non-shared clonotypes. Larger estimated clonotype richness was generally found for naive subsets than for memory subsets. Incomplete sequencing was indicated by rarefaction of sorted-subset datasets, despite the large sequencing depth.

The germline V gene sets CDR1 to MNHEY and CDR2 to SVGAGI. V lost 0 bases and J lost 6 bases; the stretch between them is 12 bases long. Its CDR3 holds 15 amino acids, cysteine through phenylalanine. Only the CDR3 DNA is retained, 45 bases long and in frame from the first base. The chain employs TRBV6-5 and TRBJ1-5; the D gene is unclear. The receptor was isolated from a man between 18 and 29 years old in good health. Input material: naive CD4+ T cells sorted from blood. The cell subset or site tag for this specimen amounts to: CD45RA+ positively selected. The bases read TGTGCCAGCAGTTACTCGGTCCTTAAAATTCAGCCCCAGCATTTT. Translated, it reads CASSYSVLKIQPQHF.